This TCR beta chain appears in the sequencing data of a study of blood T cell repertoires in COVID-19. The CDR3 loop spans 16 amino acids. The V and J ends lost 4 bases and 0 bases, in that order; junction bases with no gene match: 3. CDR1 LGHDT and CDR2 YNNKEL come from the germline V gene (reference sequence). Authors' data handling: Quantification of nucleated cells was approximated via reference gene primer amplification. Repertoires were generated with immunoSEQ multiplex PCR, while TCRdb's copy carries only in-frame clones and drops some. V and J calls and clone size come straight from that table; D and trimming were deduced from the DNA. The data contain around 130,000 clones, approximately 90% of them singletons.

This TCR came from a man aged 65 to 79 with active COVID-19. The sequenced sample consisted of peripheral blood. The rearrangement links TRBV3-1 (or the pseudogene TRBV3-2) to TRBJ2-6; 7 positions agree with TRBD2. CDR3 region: CASSRGGSSGANVLTF. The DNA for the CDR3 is TGTGCCAGCAGCCGCGGGGGAAGCTCTGGGGCCAACGTCCTGACTTTC.